Listed below are T cell receptor beta chains from one sample, sequenced in a study of glioma-infiltrating T cells. TCRdb re-called the multiplex PCR reads through MiXCR, storing one row per CDR3 protein. The repertoire has a few hundred thousand distinct CDR3 sequences, roughly two fifths of them found once; the top ten carry around 12%. The sample consisted of glioma tissue, nonneoplastic brain tissue, or PBMCs (not recorded which). These receptors came from a human donor with low-grade glioma or glioblastoma, undergoing nonglioma brain surgery, or in good health (not recorded which). CDR3s include the opening cysteine and the closing phenylalanine or tryptophan. A D gene is named only where the DNA matches it firmly. Some rows have no size entry. The others give once, few or many, or a class for an expanded clone.

.	TRBV20-1	TRBJ2-1	TRBD2	CSARVLAGVWNEQFF	TGCAGTGCCCGCGTTCTAGCGGGAGTCTGGAATGAGCAGTTCTTC
few	TRBV4-2	TRBJ1-1	.	CASSLTAGTEAFF	TGTGCCAGCAGCCTCACGGCGGGCACTGAAGCTTTCTTT
many	TRBV6-2/TRBV6-3	TRBJ1-1	.	CASSYRVGTEAFF	TGTGCCAGCAGTTACAGGGTAGGCACTGAAGCTTTCTTT
.	TRBV19	TRBJ2-7	.	CASSKTSWNYEQYF	TGTGCCAGTAGTAAAACTAGCTGGAACTACGAGCAGTACTTC
.	TRBV19	TRBJ2-4	TRBD1	CASSVDSYRTGQIQYF	TGTGCCAGTAGTGTCGACTCCTATAGGACAGGTCAGATTCAGTACTTC
.	TRBV13	TRBJ1-1	.	CASSFTGLAAFF	TGTGCCAGCAGCTTTACTGGGCTGGCAGCTTTCTTT
few	TRBV6-1	TRBJ2-7	TRBD2	CASSAGTRYEQYF	TGTGCCAGTAGTGCCGGGACTAGATACGAGCAGTACTTC
many	TRBV20-1	TRBJ1-1	TRBD1	CSARDSQGAVTEAFF	TGCAGTGCTAGAGATTCACAGGGGGCGGTCACTGAAGCTTTCTTT
.	TRBV10-2	TRBJ1-3	.	CASSDGSYSGNTIYF	TGCGCCAGCAGTGATGGGTCCTACTCTGGAAACACCATATATTTT
many	TRBV6-2/TRBV6-3	TRBJ2-5	TRBD1	CASSYDRTGQETQYF	TGTGCCAGCAGTTACGACAGGACAGGGCAAGAGACCCAGTACTTC
.	TRBV20-1	TRBJ2-7	.	CSARGGLYYGQYF	TGCAGTGCTAGGGGGGGGCTTTATTACGGGCAGTACTTC
many	TRBV7-2	TRBJ1-6	.	CASSLVGGLDSPLHF	TGTGCCAGCAGCTTAGTTGGCGGGCTTGACTCACCCCTCCACTTT
few	TRBV11-2	TRBJ2-7	TRBD2	CASRRLAGGYEQYF	TGTGCCAGCAGGAGACTAGCGGGAGGGTACGAGCAGTACTTC
many	TRBV15	TRBJ2-1	TRBD1	CATSSYRGLSSYNEQFF	TGTGCCACCAGCAGTTACAGGGGCCTTAGCTCCTACAATGAGCAGTTCTTC
.	TRBV5-1	TRBJ2-1	TRBD1	CASSKGQGENNEQFF	TGCGCCAGCAGCAAGGGACAGGGAGAGAACAATGAGCAGTTCTTC
many	TRBV4-1	TRBJ2-5	.	CASSQDTGETQYF	TGCGCCAGCAGCCAAGATACCGGAGAGACCCAGTACTTC
.	TRBV6-1	TRBJ1-1	TRBD1	CASALDREGTEAFF	TGTGCCAGCGCCCTGGACAGGGAGGGCACTGAAGCTTTCTTT
.	TRBV20-1	TRBJ2-3	.	CGARDPMGAGDTQYF	TGCGGTGCTAGAGATCCAATGGGGGCCGGAGATACGCAGTATTTT
.	TRBV3-1	TRBJ2-1	.	CASSQDRPGTLSYNEQFF	TGTGCCAGCAGCCAAGATCGTCCAGGGACCCTCTCCTACAATGAGCAGTTCTTC
many	TRBV4-3	TRBJ2-7	TRBD1	CASSQDVGQGTYEQYF	TGCGCCAGCAGCCAAGATGTCGGACAGGGGACCTACGAGCAGTACTTC
many	TRBV28	TRBJ2-1	.	CASSSDSNEQFF	TGTGCCAGCAGTTCTGACTCGAATGAGCAGTTCTTC
few	TRBV5-4	TRBJ2-3	.	CASSRLGTDTQYF	TGTGCCAGCAGCCGCTTAGGCACAGATACGCAGTATTTT
many	TRBV4-3	TRBJ1-2	.	CASSQEGLGGYTF	TGCGCCAGCAGCCAAGAGGGCCTTGGGGGCTACACCTTC
.	TRBV20-1	TRBJ2-1	.	CSARNRLVGEQFF	TGCAGTGCTAGAAATCGACTAGTGGGTGAGCAGTTCTTC
.	TRBV2	TRBJ2-7	TRBD2	CASSEEAGGLAEQYF	TGTGCCAGCAGTGAAGAGGCGGGGGGGTTGGCCGAGCAGTACTTC
.	TRBV4-1	TRBJ2-7	TRBD1	CASSQEGTASYEQYF	TGCGCCAGCAGCCAAGAAGGGACAGCTTCCTACGAGCAGTACTTC
.	TRBV6-6	TRBJ2-7	TRBD1	CATGQGTYEQYF	TGTGCCACCGGACAGGGGACCTACGAGCAGTACTTC
few	TRBV10-3	TRBJ2-7	.	CAISESNSGLRLYF	TGTGCCATCAGTGAGTCGAATTCGGGGCTAAGGCTGTACTTT
many	TRBV27	TRBJ2-2	TRBD2	CASSSGLAGIGELFF	TGTGCCAGCAGTTCGGGACTAGCGGGAATAGGGGAGCTGTTTTTT
.	TRBV7-2	TRBJ1-5	.	CASSLERPGLDQPQHF	TGTGCCAGCAGCTTAGAGCGTCCGGGGTTGGATCAGCCCCAGCATTTT
.	TRBV19	TRBJ1-5	.	CASSIARGGNQPQHF	TGTGCCAGTAGTATAGCCAGGGGTGGCAATCAGCCCCAGCATTTT
few	TRBV19	TRBJ1-1	.	CASSLGKNTEAFF	TGTGCCAGTAGTCTGGGCAAGAACACTGAAGCTTTCTTT
.	TRBV7-9	TRBJ2-1	.	CASSSERGDF	TGTGCCAGCAGCTCCGAGAGAGGGGACTTC
few	TRBV7-2	TRBJ2-5	TRBD2	CATAGGGETQYF	TGTGCCACCGCGGGAGGGGGTGAGACCCAGTACTTC
.	TRBV27	TRBJ2-2	.	CASSFFPRTGELFF	TGTGCCAGCAGTTTTTTCCCGCGCACCGGGGAGCTGTTTTTT
few	TRBV12-3/TRBV12-4	TRBJ1-3	.	CASSPGAPGNTIYF	TGTGCCAGCTCCCCCGGGGCGCCTGGAAACACCATATATTTT
many	TRBV6-1	TRBJ2-3	.	CASTRPDTDTQYF	TGTGCCAGCACCCGCCCAGACACAGATACGCAGTATTTT
.	TRBV2	TRBJ1-5	.	CASRKFLSGVPENSNQPQHF	TGTGCCAGCAGAAAGTTCTTATCGGGGGTCCCAGAGAATAGCAATCAGCCCCAGCATTTT
.	TRBV6-2/TRBV6-3	TRBJ2-5	TRBD1	CASSVFDQGAQYF	TGTGCCAGCAGCGTATTCGATCAGGGGGCCCAGTACTTC
.	TRBV4-1	TRBJ2-7	TRBD1	CASSQRQGRGYEQYF	TGCGCCAGCAGCCAGAGACAGGGAAGGGGCTACGAGCAGTACTTC
few	TRBV6-2/TRBV6-3	TRBJ2-1	TRBD2	CASSSTAGGVSEQFF	TGTGCCAGCAGTTCCACAGCGGGAGGAGTCTCTGAGCAGTTCTTC
.	TRBV3-1	TRBJ1-2	.	CASSREGHTYGYTF	TGTGCCAGCAGCCGGGAGGGGCACACCTATGGCTACACCTTC
.	TRBV19	TRBJ2-3	TRBD2	CASSIWLAGHTDTQYF	TGTGCCAGTAGTATCTGGCTAGCGGGCCACACAGATACGCAGTATTTT
.	TRBV12-3/TRBV12-4	TRBJ2-2	TRBD2	CASSLLAGGSTGELFF	TGTGCCAGCAGTTTATTGGCGGGGGGCAGTACCGGGGAGCTGTTTTTT
few	TRBV4-1	TRBJ2-3	.	CASRGGTARDTQYF	TGCGCCAGCAGGGGAGGGACAGCCAGAGATACGCAGTATTTT
few	TRBV4-2	TRBJ2-7	TRBD1	CASSRWTGDEQYF	TGTGCCAGCAGCCGTTGGACAGGGGACGAGCAGTACTTC
once	TRBV20-1	TRBJ2-7	.	CSARSPGQDHEQYF	TGCAGTGCTAGGTCCCCGGGACAAGACCACGAGCAGTACTTC
many	TRBV28	TRBJ1-2	.	CASRLGAGTYGYTF	TGTGCCAGCAGACTAGGAGCCGGGACCTATGGCTACACCTTC
many	TRBV6-2/TRBV6-3	TRBJ1-2	.	CASRRTGIYGYTF	TGTGCCAGCAGAAGAACAGGGATCTATGGCTACACCTTC
many	TRBV28	TRBJ2-1	TRBD2	CASRLAGVMLEQFF	TGTGCCAGCAGACTAGCGGGAGTTATGCTTGAGCAGTTCTTC